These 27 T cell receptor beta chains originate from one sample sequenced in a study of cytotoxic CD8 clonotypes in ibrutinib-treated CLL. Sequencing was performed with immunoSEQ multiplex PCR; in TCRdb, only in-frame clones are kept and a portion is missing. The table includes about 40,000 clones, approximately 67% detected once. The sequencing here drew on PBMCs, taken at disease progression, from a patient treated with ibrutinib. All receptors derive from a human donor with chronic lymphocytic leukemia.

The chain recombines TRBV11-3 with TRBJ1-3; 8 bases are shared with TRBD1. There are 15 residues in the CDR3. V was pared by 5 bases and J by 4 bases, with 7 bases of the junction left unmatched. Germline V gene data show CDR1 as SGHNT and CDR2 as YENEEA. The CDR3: CASSHRQGKGNTIYF. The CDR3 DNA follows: TGTGCCAGCAGCCATCGACAGGGGAAAGGAAACACCATATATTTT.

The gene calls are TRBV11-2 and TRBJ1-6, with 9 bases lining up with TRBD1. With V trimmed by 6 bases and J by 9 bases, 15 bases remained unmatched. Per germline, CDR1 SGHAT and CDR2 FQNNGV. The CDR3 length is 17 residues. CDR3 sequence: CASRMGRWDRASSPLHF. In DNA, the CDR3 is TGTGCCAGCAGAATGGGAAGGTGGGACAGGGCGAGTTCACCCCTCCACTTT.

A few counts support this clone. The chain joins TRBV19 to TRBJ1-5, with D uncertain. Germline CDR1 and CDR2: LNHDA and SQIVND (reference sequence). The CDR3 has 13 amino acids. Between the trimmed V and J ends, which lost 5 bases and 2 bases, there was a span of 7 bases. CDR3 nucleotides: TGTGCCAGTAGTTATGGGGGCAATCAGCCCCAGCATTTT. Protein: CASSYGGNQPQHF.

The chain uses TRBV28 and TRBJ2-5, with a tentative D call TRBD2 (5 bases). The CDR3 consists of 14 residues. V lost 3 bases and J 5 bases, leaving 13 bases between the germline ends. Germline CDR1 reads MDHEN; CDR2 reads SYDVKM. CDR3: CASSFAGPGETQYF. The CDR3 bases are TGTGCCAGCAGTTTTGCGGGCCCCGGGGAGACCCAGTACTTC.

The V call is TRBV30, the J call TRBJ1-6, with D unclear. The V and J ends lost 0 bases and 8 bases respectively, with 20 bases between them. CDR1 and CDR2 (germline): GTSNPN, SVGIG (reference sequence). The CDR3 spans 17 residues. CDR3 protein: CAWSVGLGRLKDSPLHF. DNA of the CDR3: TGTGCCTGGAGTGTAGGTCTGGGTAGACTAAAGGATTCACCCCTCCACTTT.

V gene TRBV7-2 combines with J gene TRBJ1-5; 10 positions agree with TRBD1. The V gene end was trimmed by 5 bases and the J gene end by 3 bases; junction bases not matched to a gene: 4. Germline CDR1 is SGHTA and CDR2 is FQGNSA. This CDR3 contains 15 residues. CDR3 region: CASSRDRGFNQPQHF. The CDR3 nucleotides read TGTGCCAGCAGCCGGGACAGGGGATTCAATCAGCCCCAGCATTTT. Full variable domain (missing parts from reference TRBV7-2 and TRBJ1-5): GAGVSQSPSNKVTEKGKDVELRCDPISGHTALYWYRQSLGQGLEFLIYFQGNSAPDKSGLPSDRFSAERTGGSVSTLTIQRTQQEDSAVYLCASSRDRGFNQPQHFGDGTRLSIL.

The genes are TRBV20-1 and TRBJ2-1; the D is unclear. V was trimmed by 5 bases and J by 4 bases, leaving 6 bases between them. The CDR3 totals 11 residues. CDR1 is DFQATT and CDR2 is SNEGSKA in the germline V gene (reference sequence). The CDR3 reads CSAGPYNEQFF. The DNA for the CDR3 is TGCAGTGCTGGACCGTACAATGAGCAGTTCTTC.

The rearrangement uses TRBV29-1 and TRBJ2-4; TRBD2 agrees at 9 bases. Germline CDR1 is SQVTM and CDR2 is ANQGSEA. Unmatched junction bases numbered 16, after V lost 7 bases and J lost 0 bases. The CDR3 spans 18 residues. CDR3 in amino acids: CSALGVREGNIAKNIQYF. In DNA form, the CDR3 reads TGCAGCGCCCTTGGGGTGCGGGAGGGTAATATAGCCAAAAACATTCAGTACTTC.

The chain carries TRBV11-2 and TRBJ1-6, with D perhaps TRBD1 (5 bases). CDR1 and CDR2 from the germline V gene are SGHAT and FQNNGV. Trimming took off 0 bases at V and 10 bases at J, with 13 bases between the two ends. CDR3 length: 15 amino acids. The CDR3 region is CASSLEPGGWSPLHF. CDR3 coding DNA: TGTGCCAGCAGCTTAGAACCTGGGGGTTGGTCACCCCTCCACTTT.

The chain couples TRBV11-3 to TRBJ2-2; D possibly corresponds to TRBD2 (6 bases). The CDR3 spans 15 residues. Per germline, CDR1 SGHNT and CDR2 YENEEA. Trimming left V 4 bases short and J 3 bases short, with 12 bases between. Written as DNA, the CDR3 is TGTGCCAGCAGCTCACGGGAGATGGACACCGGGGAGCTGTTTTTT. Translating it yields CASSSREMDTGELFF.

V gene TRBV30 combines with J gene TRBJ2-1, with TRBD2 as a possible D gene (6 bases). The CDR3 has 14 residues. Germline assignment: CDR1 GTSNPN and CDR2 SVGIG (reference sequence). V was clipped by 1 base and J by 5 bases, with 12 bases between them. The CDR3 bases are TGTGCCTGGAGTGGGGGACTCGGGGACAATGAGCAGTTCTTC. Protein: CAWSGGLGDNEQFF.

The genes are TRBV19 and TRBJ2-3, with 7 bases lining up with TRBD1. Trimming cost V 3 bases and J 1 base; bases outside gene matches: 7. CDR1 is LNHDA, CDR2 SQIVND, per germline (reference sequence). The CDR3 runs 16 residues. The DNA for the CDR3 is TGTGCCAGTAGTATCACTACAGGGGTGCGCACAGATACGCAGTATTTT. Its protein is CASSITTGVRTDTQYF.

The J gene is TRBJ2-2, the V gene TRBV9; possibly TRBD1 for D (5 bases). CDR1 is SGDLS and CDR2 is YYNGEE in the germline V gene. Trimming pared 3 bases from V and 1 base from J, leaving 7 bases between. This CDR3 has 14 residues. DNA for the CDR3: TGTGCCAGCAGCGCCGGACAGAACACCGGGGAGCTGTTTTTT. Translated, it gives CASSAGQNTGELFF. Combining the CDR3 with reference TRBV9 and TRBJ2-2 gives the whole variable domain DSGVTQTPKHLITATGQRVTLRCSPRSGDLSVYWYQQSLDQGLQFLIQYYNGEERAKGNILERFSAQQFPDLHSELNLSSLELGDSALYFCASSAGQNTGELFFGEGSRLTVL.

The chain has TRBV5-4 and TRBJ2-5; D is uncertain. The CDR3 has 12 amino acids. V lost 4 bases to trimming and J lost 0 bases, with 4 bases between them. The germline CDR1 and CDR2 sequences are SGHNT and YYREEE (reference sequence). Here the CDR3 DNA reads TGTGCCAGCAGCCGATACCAAGAGACCCAGTACTTC. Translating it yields CASSRYQETQYF.

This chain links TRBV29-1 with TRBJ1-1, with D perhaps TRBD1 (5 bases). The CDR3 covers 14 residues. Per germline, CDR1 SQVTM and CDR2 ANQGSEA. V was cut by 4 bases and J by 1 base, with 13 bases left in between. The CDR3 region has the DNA TGCAGCGTTGTGGGAGGCCAGGGGAACACTGAAGCTTTCTTT. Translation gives CSVVGGQGNTEAFF.

The CDR3 region is CASSQPLAELGGEQYF. The CDR3 coding sequence is TGCGCCAGCAGTCAACCTCTGGCTGAGTTGGGCGGCGAGCAGTACTTC. The chain couples TRBV23-1 to TRBJ2-7; the D is unclear. TRBV23-1 belongs to the ORF category, with a function that is uncertain. The CDR3 has 16 residues. Between the trimmed V and J ends, which lost 2 bases and 6 bases, there was a span of 20 bases.

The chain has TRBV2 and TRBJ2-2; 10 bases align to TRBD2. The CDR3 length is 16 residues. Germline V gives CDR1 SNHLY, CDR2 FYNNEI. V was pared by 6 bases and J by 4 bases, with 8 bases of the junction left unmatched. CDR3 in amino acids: CASSPLGLASTGELFF. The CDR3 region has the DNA TGTGCCAGCAGCCCCCTGGGACTAGCGTCCACCGGGGAGCTGTTTTTT.

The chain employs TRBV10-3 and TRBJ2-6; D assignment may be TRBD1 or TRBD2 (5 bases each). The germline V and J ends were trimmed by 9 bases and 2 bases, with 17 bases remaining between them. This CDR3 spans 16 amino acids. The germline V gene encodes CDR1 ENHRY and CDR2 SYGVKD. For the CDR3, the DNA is TGTGCCATAACCGGGACCCCCTTGGCTGGGGCCAACGTCCTGACTTTC. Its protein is CAITGTPLAGANVLTF.

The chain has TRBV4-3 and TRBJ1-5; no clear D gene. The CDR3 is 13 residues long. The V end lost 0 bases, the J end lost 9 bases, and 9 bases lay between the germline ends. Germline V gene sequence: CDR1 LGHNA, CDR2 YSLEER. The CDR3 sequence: CASSQERVGPQHF. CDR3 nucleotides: TGCGCCAGCAGCCAAGAAAGGGTGGGGCCCCAGCATTTT.

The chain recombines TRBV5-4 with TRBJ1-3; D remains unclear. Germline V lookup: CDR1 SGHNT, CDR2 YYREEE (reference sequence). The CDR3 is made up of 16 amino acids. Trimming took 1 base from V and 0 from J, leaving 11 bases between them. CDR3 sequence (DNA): TGTGCCAGCAGCTTGCAGAGGTACAACTCTGGAAACACCATATATTTT. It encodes CASSLQRYNSGNTIYF. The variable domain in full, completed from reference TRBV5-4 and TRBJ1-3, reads ETGVTQSPTHLIKTRGQQVTLRCSSQSGHNTVSWYQQALGQGPQFIFQYYREEENGRGNFPPRFSGLQFPNYSSELNVNALELDDSALYLCASSLQRYNSGNTIYFGEGSWLTVV.

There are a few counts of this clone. Here the CDR3 reads CASSTETGILNYGYTF. DNA of the CDR3: TGTGCCAGCAGCACGGAGACAGGGATACTCAACTATGGCTACACCTTC. V is TRBV5-6 and J is TRBJ1-2, with 7 bases lining up with TRBD1. CDR3 size: 16 residues. Germline assignment: CDR1 SGHDT and CDR2 YYEEEE. V dropped 4 bases and J dropped 2; count of bases not matched to a gene: 11.

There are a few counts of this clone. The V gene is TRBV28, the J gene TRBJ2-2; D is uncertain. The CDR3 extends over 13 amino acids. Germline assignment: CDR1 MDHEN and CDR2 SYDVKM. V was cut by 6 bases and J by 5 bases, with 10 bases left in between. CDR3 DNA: TGTGCCAGCAGGCGCGATTCTACCGGGGAGCTGTTTTTT. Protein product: CASRRDSTGELFF.

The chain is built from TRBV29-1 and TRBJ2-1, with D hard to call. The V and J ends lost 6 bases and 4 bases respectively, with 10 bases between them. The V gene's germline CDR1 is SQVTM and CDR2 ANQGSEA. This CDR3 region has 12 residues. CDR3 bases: TGCAGCGTGGCGGAGCCATACAATGAGCAGTTCTTC. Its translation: CSVAEPYNEQFF.

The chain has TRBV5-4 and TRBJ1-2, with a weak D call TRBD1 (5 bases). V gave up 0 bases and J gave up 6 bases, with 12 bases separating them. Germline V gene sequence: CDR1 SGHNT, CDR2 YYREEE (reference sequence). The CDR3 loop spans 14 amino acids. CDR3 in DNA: TGTGCCAGCAGCTTGGCTGGGGGGAACGATGGCTACACCTTC. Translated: CASSLAGGNDGYTF.

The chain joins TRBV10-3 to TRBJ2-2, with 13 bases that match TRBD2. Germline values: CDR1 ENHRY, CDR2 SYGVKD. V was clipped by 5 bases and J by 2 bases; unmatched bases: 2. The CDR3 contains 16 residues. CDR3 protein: CAISWTSGRNTGELFF. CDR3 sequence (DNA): TGTGCCATCAGTTGGACTAGCGGGAGAAACACCGGGGAGCTGTTTTTT.

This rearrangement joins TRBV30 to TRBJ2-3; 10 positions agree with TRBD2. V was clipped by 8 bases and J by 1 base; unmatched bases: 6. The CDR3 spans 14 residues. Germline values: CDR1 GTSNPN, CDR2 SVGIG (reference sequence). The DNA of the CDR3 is TGTGCCGGGGCTAGCGGGAGACGCACAGATACGCAGTATTTT. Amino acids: CAGASGRRTDTQYF.

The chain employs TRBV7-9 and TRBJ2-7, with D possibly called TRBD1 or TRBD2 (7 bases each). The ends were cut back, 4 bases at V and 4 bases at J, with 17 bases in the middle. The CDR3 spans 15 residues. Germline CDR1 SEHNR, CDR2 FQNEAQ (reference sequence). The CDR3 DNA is TGTGCCAGCAGCTCGGACCGACAGGGAGGGTACGAGCAGTACTTC. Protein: CASSSDRQGGYEQYF.